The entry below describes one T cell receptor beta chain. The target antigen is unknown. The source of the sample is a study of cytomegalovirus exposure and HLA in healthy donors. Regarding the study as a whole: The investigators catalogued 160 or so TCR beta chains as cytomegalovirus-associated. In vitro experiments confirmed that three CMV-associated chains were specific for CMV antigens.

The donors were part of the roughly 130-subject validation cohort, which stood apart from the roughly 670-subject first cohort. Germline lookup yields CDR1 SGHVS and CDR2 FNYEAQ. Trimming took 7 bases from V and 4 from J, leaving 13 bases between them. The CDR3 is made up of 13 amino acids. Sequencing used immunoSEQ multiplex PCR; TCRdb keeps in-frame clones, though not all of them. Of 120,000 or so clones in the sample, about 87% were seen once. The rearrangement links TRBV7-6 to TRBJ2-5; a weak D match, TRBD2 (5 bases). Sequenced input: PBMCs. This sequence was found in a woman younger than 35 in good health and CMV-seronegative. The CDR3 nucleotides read TGTGCCAGCACCACGGGCGGGCCAGAGACCCAGTACTTC. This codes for CASTTGGPETQYF.